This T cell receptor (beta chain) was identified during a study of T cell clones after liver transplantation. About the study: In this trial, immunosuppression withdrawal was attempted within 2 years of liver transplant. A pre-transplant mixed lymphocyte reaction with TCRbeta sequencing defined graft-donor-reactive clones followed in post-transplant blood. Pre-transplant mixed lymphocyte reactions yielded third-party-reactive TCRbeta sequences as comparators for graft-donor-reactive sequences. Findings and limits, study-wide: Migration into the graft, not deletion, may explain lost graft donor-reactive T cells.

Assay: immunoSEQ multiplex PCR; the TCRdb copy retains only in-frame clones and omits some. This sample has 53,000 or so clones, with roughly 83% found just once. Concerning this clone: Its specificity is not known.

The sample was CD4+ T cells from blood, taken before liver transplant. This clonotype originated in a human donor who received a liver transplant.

The CDR3 protein is CASRGTTSSSPLHF. DNA of the CDR3: TGTGCCAGCAGAGGAACCACATCGAGCTCACCCCTCCACTTT. This rearrangement joins TRBV27 to TRBJ1-6; D uncertain. There are 14 residues in the CDR3. V lost 6 bases and J 10 bases, leaving 16 bases between the germline ends. The germline CDR1 and CDR2 sequences are MNHEY and SMNVEV (reference sequence).